The 15 T cell receptor beta chains given below trace back to one sample, sequenced in a study of blood T cell repertoires in COVID-19. Sequencing used immunoSEQ multiplex PCR; TCRdb keeps in-frame clones, though not all of them. The table lists 200,000 to 250,000 clones, 84% of them singletons, with 6.8% in the top ten. The sequenced sample was PBMCs or T cells enriched from blood (not recorded which). These receptors all come from a woman in her forties who had recovered from COVID-19.

The genes are TRBV7-8 and TRBJ1-4, with unresolved D. The CDR3 consists of 16 residues. Germline V CDR1 and CDR2: SGHVS, FQNEAQ. Trimming cost V 5 bases and J 0 bases, with 13 bases left between them. CDR3 amino acids: CASSPGRVATNEKLFF. CDR3 nucleotide sequence: TGTGCCAGCAGCCCCGGCCGGGTGGCAACTAATGAAAAACTGTTTTTT.

The genes are TRBV4-1 and TRBJ2-3, with 9 bases lining up with TRBD1. The CDR3 spans 15 residues. Germline-derived CDR1 and CDR2 are MGHRA and YSYEKL. V shed 4 bases and J 4 bases; nucleotides not matched to a gene: 6. The CDR3 loop reads CASSRPGQGPDTQYF. DNA of the CDR3: TGCGCCAGCAGCCGTCCGGGACAGGGTCCAGATACGCAGTATTTT.

This clone was observed a handful of times. The CDR3 here is CAWSLVANRAPGGYTF. The CDR3 region has the DNA TGTGCCTGGAGTTTAGTGGCGAACAGGGCACCGGGTGGCTACACCTTC. J is TRBJ1-2 and V is TRBV30, with TRBD1 as a possible D gene (6 bases). The CDR3 covers 16 residues. V gave up 2 bases and J gave up 7 bases, with 23 bases separating them. Germline assignment: CDR1 GTSNPN and CDR2 SVGIG (reference sequence).

J is TRBJ2-7 and V is TRBV23-1, with a tentative D call TRBD1 (6 bases). TRBV23-1 is classed as an ORF, of uncertain function. V shed 5 bases and J shed 0 bases, with 14 bases lying between them. The CDR3 extends over 15 amino acids. CDR3 DNA sequence: TGCGCCAGCAGTAATTACCCAGGGGTCTCCTACGAGCAGTACGTC. It yields the protein CASSNYPGVSYEQYV.

The chain is built from TRBV11-2 and TRBJ2-5, with 7 bases fitting TRBD1. This CDR3 has 14 residues. CDR1 is SGHAT and CDR2 is FQNNGV in the germline V gene. The V and J ends lost 1 base and 5 bases, in that order; junction bases with no gene match: 4. CDR3 DNA sequence: TGTGCCAGCAGCTTAGCAGGGGGTCGCGAGACCCAGTACTTC. It translates to CASSLAGGRETQYF. The full variable domain, with the rest looked up from reference TRBV11-2 and TRBJ2-5, is EAGVAQSPRYKIIEKRQSVAFWCNPISGHATLYWYQQILGQGPKLLIQFQNNGVVDDSQLPKDRFSAERLKGVDSTLKIQPAKLEDSAVYLCASSLAGGRETQYFGPGTRLLVL.

The chain combines TRBV3-1 (or the pseudogene TRBV3-2) with TRBJ2-7, with D perhaps matching TRBD1 (5 bases). The CDR3 sequence is 16 residues long. Germline CDR1 LGHDT, CDR2 YNNKEL (reference sequence). V gave up 0 bases and J gave up 3 bases, with 15 bases separating them. For the CDR3, the DNA is TGTGCCAGCAGCCAAGACAAGGGCAGGGCTAACTACGAGCAGTACTTC. Encoded protein: CASSQDKGRANYEQYF.

The chain links TRBV7-9 to TRBJ2-7, with TRBD1 identical over 9 bases. The CDR3 spans 17 residues. The germline V gene encodes CDR1 SEHNR and CDR2 FQNEAQ (reference sequence). Trimming removed 4 bases from V and 1 base from J; junction bases left unmatched: 11. The CDR3 sequence: CASSSRIGTGKSYEQYV. In DNA, the CDR3 is TGTGCCAGCAGCTCGCGGATAGGGACAGGGAAATCCTACGAGCAGTACGTC.

The chain employs TRBV7-3 and TRBJ2-2; no firm D call. V gave up 2 bases and J gave up 1 base, with 8 bases separating them. This CDR3 has 15 amino acids. CDR1 and CDR2 from the germline V gene are SGHTA and FQGTGA. The CDR3 here is CASSLLPENTGELFF. CDR3 DNA: TGTGCCAGCAGCTTACTACCCGAGAACACCGGGGAGCTGTTTTTT.

The gene calls are TRBV20-1 and TRBJ2-1, with 10 bases lining up with TRBD2. The CDR3 loop spans 15 amino acids. Losses at the gene ends were 3 bases for V and 5 bases for J; bases not matched to a gene: 7. Germline V lookup: CDR1 DFQATT, CDR2 SNEGSKA (reference sequence). CDR3 nucleotides: TGCAGTGCTAGTATAATGCTAGCGGGAGACAATGAGCAGTTCTTC. It encodes CSASIMLAGDNEQFF.

This clone was counted once. The gene calls are TRBV5-6 and TRBJ2-3; D call uncertain. Trimming stripped 2 bases from V and 4 bases from J, with 8 bases between. The CDR3 has 13 residues. Germline-derived CDR1 and CDR2 are SGHDT and YYEEEE. The CDR3 nucleotides read TGTGCCAGCAGCTTCGGAGCAGCAGATACGCAGTATTTT. It codes for CASSFGAADTQYF.

In its sample, this clone was seen once. The rearrangement links TRBV3-1 (or the pseudogene TRBV3-2) to TRBJ2-5; TRBD2 matches 8 bases. Germline CDR1 reads LGHDT; CDR2 reads YNNKEL (reference sequence). CDR3 length: 13 amino acids. V was pared by 6 bases and J by 10 bases, with 10 bases of the junction left unmatched. As DNA, the CDR3 is TGTGCCAGCAGGACGTCCGGGGGGGCGGACCAGTACTTC. Protein product: CASRTSGGADQYF.

V and J are TRBV2 and TRBJ2-6; D gene unclear. The CDR3 is made up of 15 amino acids. V was clipped by 7 bases and J by 0 bases, with 10 bases between them. The germline V gene encodes CDR1 SNHLY and CDR2 FYNNEI. The CDR3 DNA follows: TGTGCCAGCACCCGAGAGCTCTCTGGGGCCAACGTCCTGACTTTC. Its protein is CASTRELSGANVLTF.

The chain combines TRBV19 with TRBJ1-5, with TRBD1 as a possible D gene (5 bases). Trimming removed 9 bases at V and 2 bases at J, with 8 bases between. This CDR3 contains 12 residues. From germline, CDR1 is LNHDA and CDR2 SQIVND (reference sequence). CDR3 sequence reads: CASTGGNQPQHF. The CDR3 DNA reads TGTGCCAGCACAGGAGGCAATCAGCCCCAGCATTTT. Full variable domain (outside the CDR3, taken from reference TRBV19 and TRBJ1-5): DGGITQSPKYLFRKEGQNVTLSCEQNLNHDAMYWYRQDPGQGLRLIYYSQIVNDFQKGDIAEGYSVSREKKESFPLTVTSAQKNPTAFYLCASTGGNQPQHFGDGTRLSIL.

The chain recombines TRBV7-9 with TRBJ2-7, with 8 bases lining up with TRBD1. This CDR3 comprises 13 residues. With 11 bases clipped from V and 3 bases from J, the junction kept 9 bases outside the gene matches. The germline CDR1 and CDR2 sequences are SEHNR and FQNEAQ (reference sequence). The CDR3 reads CAGADRERYEQYF. CDR3 in DNA: TGTGCCGGAGCGGACAGGGAGCGCTACGAGCAGTACTTC.

CDR3 sequence (DNA): TGTGCCAGCAGCTCCGGGACAAGGTACAATGAGCAGTTCTTC. Translating gives CASSSGTRYNEQFF. V is TRBV3-1 (or the pseudogene TRBV3-2) and J is TRBJ2-1; tentatively, D is TRBD1 (6 bases). Germline values: CDR1 LGHDT, CDR2 YNNKEL (reference sequence). This CDR3 has 14 residues. V lost 5 bases, J lost 4 bases, and 12 bases lay in between.